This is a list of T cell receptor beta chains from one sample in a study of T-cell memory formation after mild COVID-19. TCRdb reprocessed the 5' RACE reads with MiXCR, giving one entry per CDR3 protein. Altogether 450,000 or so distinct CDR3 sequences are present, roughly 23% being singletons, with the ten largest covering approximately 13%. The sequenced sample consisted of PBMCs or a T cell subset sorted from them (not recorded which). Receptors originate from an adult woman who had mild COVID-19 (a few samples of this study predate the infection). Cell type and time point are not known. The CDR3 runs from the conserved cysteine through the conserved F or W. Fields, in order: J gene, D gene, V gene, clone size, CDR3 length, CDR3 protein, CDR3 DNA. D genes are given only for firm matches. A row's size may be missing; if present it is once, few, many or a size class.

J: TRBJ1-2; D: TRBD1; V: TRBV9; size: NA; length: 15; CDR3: CASSVGQGIYYGYTF; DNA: TGTGCCAGCAGCGTTGGACAGGGAATATACTATGGCTACACCTTC
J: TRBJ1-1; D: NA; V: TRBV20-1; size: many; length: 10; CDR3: CSASRNEAFF; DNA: TGCAGTGCTAGTCGGAATGAAGCTTTCTTT
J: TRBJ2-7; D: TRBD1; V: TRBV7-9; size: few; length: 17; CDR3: CASSGRTPGQGGHEQYF; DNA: TGTGCCAGCAGCGGGCGGACTCCGGGACAGGGAGGCCACGAGCAGTACTTC
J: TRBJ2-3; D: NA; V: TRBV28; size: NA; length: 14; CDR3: CASSFGRVTDTQYF; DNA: TGTGCCAGCAGTTTCGGCAGAGTCACAGATACGCAGTATTTT
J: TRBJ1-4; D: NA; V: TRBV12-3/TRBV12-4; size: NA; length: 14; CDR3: CASSLILVSEKLFF; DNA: TGTGCCAGCAGTTTAATTTTGGTCAGCGAAAAACTGTTTTTT
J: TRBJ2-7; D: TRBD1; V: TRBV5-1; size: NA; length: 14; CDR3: CASSLQGISYEQYF; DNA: TGCGCCAGCAGCTTACAGGGGATCTCCTACGAGCAGTACTTC
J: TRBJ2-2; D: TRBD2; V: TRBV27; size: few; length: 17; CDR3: CASSWAGGPRITGELFF; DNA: TGTGCCAGCAGTTGGGCGGGGGGGCCCCGGATCACCGGGGAGCTGTTTTTT
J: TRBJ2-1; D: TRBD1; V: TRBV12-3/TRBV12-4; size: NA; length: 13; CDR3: CASTWTGKNEQFF; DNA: TGTGCCAGCACCTGGACAGGGAAGAATGAGCAGTTCTTC
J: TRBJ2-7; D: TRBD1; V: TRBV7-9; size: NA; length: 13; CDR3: CASSNGQGDEQYF; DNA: TGTGCCAGCAGCAATGGACAGGGCGACGAGCAGTACTTC
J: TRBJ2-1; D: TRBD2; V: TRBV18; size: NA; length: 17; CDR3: CASSPRGLAGGWNEQFF; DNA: TGTGCCAGCTCACCTCGTGGACTAGCGGGGGGGTGGAATGAGCAGTTCTTC
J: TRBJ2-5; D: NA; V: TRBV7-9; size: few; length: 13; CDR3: CASSLDPEETQYF; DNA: TGTGCCAGCAGCTTAGATCCAGAAGAGACCCAGTACTTC
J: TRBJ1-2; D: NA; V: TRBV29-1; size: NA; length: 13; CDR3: CSVKTETNYGYTF; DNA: TGCAGCGTGAAGACAGAGACTAACTATGGCTACACCTTC
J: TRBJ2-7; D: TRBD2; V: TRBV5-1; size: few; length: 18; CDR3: CASSLARTSGRDFYEQYF; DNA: TGCGCCAGCAGCTTGGCCAGGACTAGCGGGAGGGATTTCTACGAGCAGTACTTC
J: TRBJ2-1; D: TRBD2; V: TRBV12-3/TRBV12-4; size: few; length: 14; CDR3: CASGLAGNYNEQFF; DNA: TGTGCCAGCGGTCTAGCGGGGAATTACAATGAGCAGTTCTTC
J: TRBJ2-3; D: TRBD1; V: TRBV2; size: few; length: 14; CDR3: CASSRDRDPDTQYF; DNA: TGTGCCAGCAGCCGGGACAGGGACCCAGATACGCAGTATTTT